This is a list of T cell receptor beta chains from one sample in a study of T cell repertoires and Cas9 in healthy adults. The assay was immunoSEQ multiplex PCR, and TCRdb's table has in-frame clones only and misses some. The data hold under 25,000 clones, with around nine tenths observed a single time. The sequencing sample was made of CD4+ effector T cells (CD127+, CD25-, CD137-, CD154-) from PBMCs; culture status not recorded. The origin of the receptors is a human donor in good health. Each CDR3 is given without its conserved first and last residue.

V gene,CDR3 protein
TRBV6-1,ASSRQGANGNTIY
TRBV2,ASSDLLRGDADTQY
TRBV5-4,ASSGFRDGYEQY
TRBV6-1,ASSELSGQQQETQY
TRBV20-1,SAIAGSPLH
TRBV6-1,ASRPTGAGNTIY
TRBV6-5,ASSYSGEAF
TRBV19,ASSIRRGQGRYEQY
TRBV7-9,ASSTGTGSYEQY
TRBV5-4,ASSAGRDRGYEQY
TRBV19,ASSMLGANTGYT
TRBV27,ASRFRDRVGNSPLH
TRBV19,ASRTNEGGSNEKLF
TRBV4-1,ASSSPGQGGGYT
TRBV6-6,ASSYEGGIYNEQF
TRBV5-1,ASEANIGHNEQF
TRBV11-1,ASSLRPLGETQY
TRBV5-1,ASSTGGAQEKLF
TRBV7-8,ASSLLVGNMNTEAF
TRBV21-1,ASSAHEQY
TRBV2,ASTRTSGGDNEQF
TRBV6-6,ASSRGGYIDTQY
TRBV5-1,ASSLGYGTQGVSGANVLT
TRBV19,ASSIEGRGYT
TRBV5-5,ASSLFSPGGEQY
TRBV10-3,AISVVQLLLPNYEQY
TRBV7-9,ASHQVSGTEAF
TRBV5-4,ASSEIAGGSDTQY
TRBV18,ASSPPVGGETQY
TRBV5-8,ASSLGARGDTEAF
TRBV21-1,ASSSPGPHVDEQF
TRBV30,AWSKTDRGNEQY
TRBV5-6,ASSLTQGVGRELF
TRBV19,ASAGTENSPLH
TRBV15,ATSATGTVGEKLF
TRBV5-1,ASSLETGTLNTEAF